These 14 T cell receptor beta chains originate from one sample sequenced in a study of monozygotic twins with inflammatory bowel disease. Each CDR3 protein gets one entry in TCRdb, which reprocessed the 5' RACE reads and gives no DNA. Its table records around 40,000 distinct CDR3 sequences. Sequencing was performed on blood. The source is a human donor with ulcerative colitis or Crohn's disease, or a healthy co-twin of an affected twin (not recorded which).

The CDR3 here is CAIRGTGEDQPQHF. V and J are TRBV10-3 and TRBJ1-5; TCRdb picks TRBD1, but there is no DNA to check that call. The CDR3 spans 14 residues. The V gene's germline CDR1 is ENHRY and CDR2 SYGVKD.

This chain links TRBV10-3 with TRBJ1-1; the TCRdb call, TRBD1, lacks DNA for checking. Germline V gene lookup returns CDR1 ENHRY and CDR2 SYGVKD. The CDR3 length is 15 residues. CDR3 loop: CAISGGQGGNTEAFF.

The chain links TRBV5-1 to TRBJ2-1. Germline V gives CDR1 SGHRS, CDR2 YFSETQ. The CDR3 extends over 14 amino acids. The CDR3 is CASSSGDSYNEQFF.

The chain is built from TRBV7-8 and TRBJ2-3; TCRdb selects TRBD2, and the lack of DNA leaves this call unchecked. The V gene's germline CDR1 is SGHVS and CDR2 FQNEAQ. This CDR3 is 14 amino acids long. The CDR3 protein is CASRAGTWADTQYF.

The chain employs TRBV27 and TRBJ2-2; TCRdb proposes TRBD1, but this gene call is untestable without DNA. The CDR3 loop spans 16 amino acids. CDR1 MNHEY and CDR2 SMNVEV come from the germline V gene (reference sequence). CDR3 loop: CASTRIRGGNTGELFF.

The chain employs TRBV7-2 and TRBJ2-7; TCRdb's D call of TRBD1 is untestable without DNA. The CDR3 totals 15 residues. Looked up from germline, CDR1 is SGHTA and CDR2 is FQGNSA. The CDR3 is CASRAGQGIGNEQYF.

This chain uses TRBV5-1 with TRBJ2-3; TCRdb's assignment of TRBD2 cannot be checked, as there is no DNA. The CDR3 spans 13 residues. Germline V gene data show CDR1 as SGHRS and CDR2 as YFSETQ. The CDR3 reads CASSPPTLDTQYF.

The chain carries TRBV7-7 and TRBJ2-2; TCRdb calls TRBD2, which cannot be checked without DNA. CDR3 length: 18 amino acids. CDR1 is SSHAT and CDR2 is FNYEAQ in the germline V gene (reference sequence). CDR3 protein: CASSLSAAAGGFTGELFF.

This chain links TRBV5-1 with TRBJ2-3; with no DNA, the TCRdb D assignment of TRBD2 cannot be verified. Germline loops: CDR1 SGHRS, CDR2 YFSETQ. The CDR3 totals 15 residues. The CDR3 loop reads CASGGAGGPSDTQYF. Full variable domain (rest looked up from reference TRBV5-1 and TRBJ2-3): KAGVTQTPRYLIKTRGQQVTLSCSPISGHRSVSWYQQTPGQGLQFLFEYFSETQRNKGNFPGRFSGRQFSNSRSEMNVSTLELGDSALYLCASGGAGGPSDTQYFGPGTRLTVL.

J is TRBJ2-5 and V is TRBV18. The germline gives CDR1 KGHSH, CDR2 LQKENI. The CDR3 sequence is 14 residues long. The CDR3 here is CASSPPGVGETQYF.

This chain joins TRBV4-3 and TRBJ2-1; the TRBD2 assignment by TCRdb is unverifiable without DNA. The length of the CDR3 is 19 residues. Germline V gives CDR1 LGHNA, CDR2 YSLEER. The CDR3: CASSQDRMVAGGDYNEQFF.

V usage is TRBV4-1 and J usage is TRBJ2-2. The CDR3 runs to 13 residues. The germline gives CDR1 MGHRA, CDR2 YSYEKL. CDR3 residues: CASSQGNTGELFF.

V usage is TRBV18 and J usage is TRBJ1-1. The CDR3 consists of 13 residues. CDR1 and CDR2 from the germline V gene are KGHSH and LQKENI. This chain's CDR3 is CASSREGLTEAFF.

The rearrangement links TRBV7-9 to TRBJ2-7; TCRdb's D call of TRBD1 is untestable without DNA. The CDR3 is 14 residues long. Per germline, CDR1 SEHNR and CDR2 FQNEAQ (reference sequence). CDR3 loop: CASSWDRGSHEQYF.